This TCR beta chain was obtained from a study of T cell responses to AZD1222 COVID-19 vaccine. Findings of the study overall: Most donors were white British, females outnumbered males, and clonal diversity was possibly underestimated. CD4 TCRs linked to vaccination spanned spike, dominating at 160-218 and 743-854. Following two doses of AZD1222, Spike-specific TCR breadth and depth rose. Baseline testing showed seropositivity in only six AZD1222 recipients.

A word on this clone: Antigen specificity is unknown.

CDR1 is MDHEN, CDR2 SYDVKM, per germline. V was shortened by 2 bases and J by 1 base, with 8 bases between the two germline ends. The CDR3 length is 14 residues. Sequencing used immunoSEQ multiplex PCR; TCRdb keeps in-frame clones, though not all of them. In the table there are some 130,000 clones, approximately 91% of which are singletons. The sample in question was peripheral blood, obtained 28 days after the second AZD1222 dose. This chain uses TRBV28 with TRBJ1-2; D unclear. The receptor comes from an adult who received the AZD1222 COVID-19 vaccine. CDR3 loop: CASSLDPRNYGYTF. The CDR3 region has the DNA TGTGCCAGCAGTTTAGACCCCCGTAACTATGGCTACACCTTC.